The 10 T cell receptor beta chains listed next were all sequenced from one sample in a study of shared clonotypes between healthy human individuals. Only in-frame clones appear in the TCRdb table, and some are missing; sequencing was by immunoSEQ multiplex PCR. The sample holds around 1,000,000 clones, around 77% seen once. Sequenced sample: memory CD4+ T cells from PBMCs. As for subset: CD45RA-negative fraction. These receptors were taken from a man aged 18 to 30 in good health. Some clones in this sample may be carry-over from other donors' samples.

V and J are TRBV12-5 and TRBJ1-1, with D unresolved. V dropped 0 bases and J dropped 1 base, with 9 bases sitting between them. The CDR3 contains 15 residues. Germline loops: CDR1 LGHNT, CDR2 FRNRAP. The CDR3 sequence is CASGLVLGGNTEAFF. CDR3 DNA sequence: TGTGCTAGTGGTTTGGTATTGGGCGGGAACACTGAAGCTTTCTTT.

CDR3 sequence reads: CASRGNGEKLFF. CDR3 bases: TGTGCCAGCAGGGGCAATGGCGAAAAACTGTTTTTT. V and J are TRBV6-5 and TRBJ1-4, with D unresolved. CDR1 and CDR2 (germline): MNHEY, SVGAGI. Trimming took off 6 bases at V and 8 bases at J, with 10 bases between the two ends. CDR3 length: 12 residues.

The chain links TRBV6-5 to TRBJ1-2, with D hard to call. Trimming shortened V by 7 bases and J by 8 bases, and 14 bases separated the two germline ends. From germline, CDR1 is MNHEY and CDR2 SVGAGI. CDR3 length: 12 residues. The CDR3 bases are TGTGCCAGCACCAATCCCAAACACGGCTACACCTTC. As protein: CASTNPKHGYTF.

This chain connects TRBV30 to TRBJ2-6, with D possibly TRBD1 on 8 matching bases. The length of the CDR3 is 20 residues. Germline values: CDR1 GTSNPN, CDR2 SVGIG (reference sequence). V was cut by 1 base and J by 0 bases, with 22 bases left in between. CDR3 region: CAWSADRVLAAYSGANVLTF. In nucleotides, the CDR3 is TGTGCCTGGAGTGCGGACAGGGTGCTAGCGGCCTACTCTGGGGCCAACGTCCTGACTTTC.

This clone showed up just a few times. J is TRBJ2-5 and V is TRBV15, with D possibly matching TRBD1 (6 bases). Germline lookup yields CDR1 LNHNV and CDR2 YYDKDF (reference sequence). The CDR3 loop spans 15 amino acids. V was shortened by 0 bases and J by 4 bases, with 12 bases between the two germline ends. CDR3 DNA sequence: TGTGCCACCAGCAGAGATAACAGGGTGCGAGAGACCCAGTACTTC. Protein product: CATSRDNRVRETQYF.

The chain recombines TRBV27 with TRBJ2-3, with 10 positions matching TRBD2. Germline V gene lookup returns CDR1 MNHEY and CDR2 SMNVEV (reference sequence). This CDR3 spans 17 amino acids. The ends lost 5 bases at V and 2 bases at J; junction bases unmatched: 10. The CDR3 here is CASSPLSGRAFTDTQYF. CDR3 nucleotides: TGTGCCAGCAGTCCTTTAAGCGGGAGGGCCTTCACAGATACGCAGTATTTT.

This clone was found once. The V and J genes are TRBV6-5 and TRBJ1-2, with 7 bases aligning to TRBD1. The CDR3 spans 15 residues. CDR1 is MNHEY, CDR2 SVGAGI, per germline. After removal of 11 bases from V and 1 base from J, the junction contained 13 bases not matched to a gene. The CDR3 loop is CAARPQGSGNYGYTF. The CDR3 DNA is TGTGCCGCCAGACCACAGGGGTCGGGTAACTATGGCTACACCTTC.

The chain recombines TRBV30 with TRBJ2-7; TRBD1 aligns across 7 bases. Trimming cost V 2 bases and J 1 base; bases outside gene matches: 2. Germline V gene data show CDR1 as GTSNPN and CDR2 as SVGIG (reference sequence). The CDR3 runs 13 residues. In nucleotides, the CDR3 is TGTGCCTGGAGTTGGGACAGTTCCTACGAGCAGTACTTC. It is translated as CAWSWDSSYEQYF.

This clone occurred once. The chain uses TRBV7-2 and TRBJ1-2, with D hard to call. The V gene lost 1 base and the J gene lost 8 bases, with 14 bases spanning the gap. Germline values: CDR1 SGHTA, CDR2 FQGNSA. CDR3 size: 14 residues. The CDR3 region is CASSLDTSWRGYTF. The CDR3 DNA reads as TGTGCCAGCAGCTTAGACACCTCGTGGCGGGGCTACACCTTC.

In this sample, this clone turned up a few times. The CDR3 DNA follows: TGTGCCAGCAGCCAAGCAGGGGGGAAGGGCTATGGCTACACCTTC. Its protein product is CASSQAGGKGYGYTF. The J gene is TRBJ1-2, the V gene TRBV14; TRBD1 agrees at 7 bases. The V segment lost 1 base and the J segment 4 bases; nucleotides outside the gene matches: 6. Germline values: CDR1 SGHDN, CDR2 FVKESK. CDR3 size: 15 residues.